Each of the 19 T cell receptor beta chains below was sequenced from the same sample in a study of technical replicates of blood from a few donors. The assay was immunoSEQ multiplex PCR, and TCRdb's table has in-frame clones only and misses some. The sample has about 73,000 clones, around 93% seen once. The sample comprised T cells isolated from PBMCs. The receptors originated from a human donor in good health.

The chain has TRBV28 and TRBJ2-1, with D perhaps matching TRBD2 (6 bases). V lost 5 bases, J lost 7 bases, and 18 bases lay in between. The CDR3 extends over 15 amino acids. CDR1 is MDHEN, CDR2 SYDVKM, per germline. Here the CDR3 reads CASSPGRAVRNEQFF. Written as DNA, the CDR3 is TGTGCCAGCAGTCCCGGGAGAGCCGTCCGGAATGAGCAGTTCTTC.

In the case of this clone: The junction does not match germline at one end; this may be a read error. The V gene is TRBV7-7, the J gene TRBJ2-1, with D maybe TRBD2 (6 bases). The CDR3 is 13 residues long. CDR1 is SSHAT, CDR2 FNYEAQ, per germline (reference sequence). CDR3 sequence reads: CASSFWGDNEQFF. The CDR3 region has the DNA TGTGCTAGCAGCTTTTGGGGGGACAATGAGCAGTTCTTC.

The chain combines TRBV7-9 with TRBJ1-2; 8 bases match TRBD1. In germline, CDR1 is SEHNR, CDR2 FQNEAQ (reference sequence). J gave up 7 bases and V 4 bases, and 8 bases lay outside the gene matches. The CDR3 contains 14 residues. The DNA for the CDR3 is TGTGCCAGCAGCTGGACAGGGAGATTTCTTGGCTACACCTTC. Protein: CASSWTGRFLGYTF.

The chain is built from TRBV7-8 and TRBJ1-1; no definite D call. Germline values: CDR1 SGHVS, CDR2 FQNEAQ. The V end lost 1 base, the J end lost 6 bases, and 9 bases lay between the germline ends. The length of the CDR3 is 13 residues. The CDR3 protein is CASSLGRTPEAFF. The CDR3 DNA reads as TGTGCCAGCAGCTTAGGTCGAACTCCTGAAGCTTTCTTT.

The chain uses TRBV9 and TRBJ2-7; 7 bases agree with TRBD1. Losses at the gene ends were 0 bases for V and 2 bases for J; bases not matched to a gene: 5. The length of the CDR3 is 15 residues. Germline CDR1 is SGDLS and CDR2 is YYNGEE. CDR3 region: CASSVEGAPTYEQYF. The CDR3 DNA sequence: TGTGCCAGCAGCGTAGAGGGGGCACCTACCTACGAGCAGTACTTC.

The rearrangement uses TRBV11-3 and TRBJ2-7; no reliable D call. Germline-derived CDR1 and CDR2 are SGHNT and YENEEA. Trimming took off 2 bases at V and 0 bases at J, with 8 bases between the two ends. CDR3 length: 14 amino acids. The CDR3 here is CASSLMADSYEQYF. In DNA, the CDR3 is TGTGCCAGCAGCTTAATGGCCGACTCCTACGAGCAGTACTTC.

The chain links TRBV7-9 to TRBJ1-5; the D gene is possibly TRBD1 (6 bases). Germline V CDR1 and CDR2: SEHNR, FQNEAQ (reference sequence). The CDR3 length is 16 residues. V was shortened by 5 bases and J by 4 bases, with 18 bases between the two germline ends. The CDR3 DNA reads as TGTGCCAGCAGCCAAACCACAGGGATCGGTAATCAGCCCCAGCATTTT. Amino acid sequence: CASSQTTGIGNQPQHF.

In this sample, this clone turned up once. The CDR3 sequence: CASSLSPTDTQYF. The CDR3 DNA sequence: TGTGCCAGCAGCTTGAGCCCCACAGATACGCAGTATTTT. The chain joins TRBV5-8 to TRBJ2-3; no reliable D call. This CDR3 contains 13 residues. Germline V gene lookup returns CDR1 SGHTS and CDR2 YDEGEE. Trimming removed 1 base at V and 2 bases at J, with 5 bases between.

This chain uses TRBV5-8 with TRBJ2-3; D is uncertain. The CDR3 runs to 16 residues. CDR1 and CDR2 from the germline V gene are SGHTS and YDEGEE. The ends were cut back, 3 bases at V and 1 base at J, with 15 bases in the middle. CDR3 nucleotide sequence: TGTGCCAGCAGCTCGACTGCAGTTCTCCGCACAGATACGCAGTATTTT. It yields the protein CASSSTAVLRTDTQYF.

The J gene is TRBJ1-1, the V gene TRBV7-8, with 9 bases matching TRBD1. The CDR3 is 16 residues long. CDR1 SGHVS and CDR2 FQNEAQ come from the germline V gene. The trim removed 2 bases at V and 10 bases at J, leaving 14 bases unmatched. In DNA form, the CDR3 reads TGTGCCAGCAGCTTATTAATACCCGGACAGGGGAGGGGAGCTTTCTTT. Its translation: CASSLLIPGQGRGAFF.

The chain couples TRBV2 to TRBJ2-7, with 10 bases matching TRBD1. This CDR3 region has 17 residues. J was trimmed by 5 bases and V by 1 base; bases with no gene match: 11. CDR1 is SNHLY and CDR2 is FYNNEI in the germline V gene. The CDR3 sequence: CASSEVFPGQGFNEQYF. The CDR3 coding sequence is TGTGCCAGCAGTGAAGTTTTCCCGGGACAGGGGTTCAACGAGCAGTACTTC.

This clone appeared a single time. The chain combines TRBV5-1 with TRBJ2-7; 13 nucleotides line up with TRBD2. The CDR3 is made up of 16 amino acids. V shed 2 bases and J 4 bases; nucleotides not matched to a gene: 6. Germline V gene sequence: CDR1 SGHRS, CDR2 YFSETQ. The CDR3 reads CASSFGLAGVEYEQYF. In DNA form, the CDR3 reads TGCGCCAGCAGCTTCGGACTAGCGGGAGTGGAATACGAGCAGTACTTC.

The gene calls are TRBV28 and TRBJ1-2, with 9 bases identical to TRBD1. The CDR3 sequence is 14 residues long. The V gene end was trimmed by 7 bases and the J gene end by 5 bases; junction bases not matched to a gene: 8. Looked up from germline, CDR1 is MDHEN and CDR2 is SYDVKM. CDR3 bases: TGTGCCAGCACCCGGACAGGGGTCGATTATGGCTACACCTTC. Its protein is CASTRTGVDYGYTF.

The CDR3 DNA reads as TGTGCCAGCAGCCCCTCCGGAGCGGGGGGGAAAGAGACCCAGTACTTC. It codes for CASSPSGAGGKETQYF. This chain joins TRBV4-2 and TRBJ2-5; 10 nucleotides align to TRBD2. The CDR3 extends over 16 amino acids. The V gene's germline CDR1 is LGHNA and CDR2 YNFKEQ. The junction had 8 bases not matched to a gene; V was cut back by 4 bases and J by 3 bases.

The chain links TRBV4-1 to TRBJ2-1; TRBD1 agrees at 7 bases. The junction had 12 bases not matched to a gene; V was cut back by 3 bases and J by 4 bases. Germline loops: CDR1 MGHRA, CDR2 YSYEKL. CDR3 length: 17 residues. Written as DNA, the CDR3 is TGCGCCAGCAGCCAGACCTCGACAGGGTTCCCATACAATGAGCAGTTCTTC. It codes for CASSQTSTGFPYNEQFF.

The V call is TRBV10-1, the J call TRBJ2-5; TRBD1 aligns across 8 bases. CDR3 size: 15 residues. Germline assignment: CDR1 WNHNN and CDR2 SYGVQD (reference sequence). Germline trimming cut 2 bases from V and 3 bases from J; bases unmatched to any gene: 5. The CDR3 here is CASSEVQGAEETQYF. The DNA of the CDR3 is TGCGCCAGCAGTGAGGTCCAGGGGGCGGAAGAGACCCAGTACTTC.

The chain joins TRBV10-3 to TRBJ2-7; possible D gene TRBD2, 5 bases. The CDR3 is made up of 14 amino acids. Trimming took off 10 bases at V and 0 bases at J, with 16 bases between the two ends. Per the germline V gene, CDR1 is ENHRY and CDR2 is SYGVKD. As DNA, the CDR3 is TGTGCCACACAAGGAGGAACCGACTCCTACGAGCAGTACTTC. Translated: CATQGGTDSYEQYF.

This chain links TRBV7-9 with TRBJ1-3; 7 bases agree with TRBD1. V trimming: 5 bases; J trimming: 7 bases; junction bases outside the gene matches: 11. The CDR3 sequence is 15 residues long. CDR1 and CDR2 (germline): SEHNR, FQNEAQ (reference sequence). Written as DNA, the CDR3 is TGTGCCAGCAGCCCCAGGGGGACAGTCGTTAACACCATATATTTT. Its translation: CASSPRGTVVNTIYF. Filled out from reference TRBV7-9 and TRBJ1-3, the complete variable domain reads DTGVSQNPRHKITKRGQNVTFRCDPISEHNRLYWYRQTLGQGPEFLTYFQNEAQLEKSRLLSDRFSAERPKGSFSTLEIQRTEQGDSAMYLCASSPRGTVVNTIYFGEGSWLTVV.

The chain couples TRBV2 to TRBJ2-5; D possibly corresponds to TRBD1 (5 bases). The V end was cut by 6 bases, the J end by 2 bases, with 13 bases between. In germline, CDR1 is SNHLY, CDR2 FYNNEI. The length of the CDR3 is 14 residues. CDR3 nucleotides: TGTGCCAGCAGCTTTTCAGGGCCTCAAGAGACCCAGTACTTC. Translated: CASSFSGPQETQYF.